The 7 T cell receptor beta chains given below trace back to one sample, sequenced in a study of radiotherapy plus CTLA-4 blockade in lung cancer. Clones were sequenced by immunoSEQ multiplex PCR, and TCRdb holds only the in-frame ones, with some missing. The top ten hold roughly 5% of the sample, which has 100,000 to 150,000 clones, about 83% seen once. The sequencing used peripheral blood, collected from a patient treated with radiotherapy plus ipilimumab. These receptors all stem from a human donor with non-small cell lung cancer who had a partial response to radiotherapy plus ipilimumab.

The chain links TRBV7-3 to TRBJ2-1, with 10 bases aligning to TRBD2. The germline V gene encodes CDR1 SGHTA and CDR2 FQGTGA. J lost 6 bases, V lost 8 bases, and 10 bases had no gene match. The CDR3 length is 15 residues. CDR3: CASGLLAGSTNEQFF. CDR3 DNA: TGTGCCAGCGGATTACTAGCGGGGAGTACCAATGAGCAGTTCTTC. Filled out from reference TRBV7-3 and TRBJ2-1, the complete variable domain reads GAGVSQTPSNKVTEKGKYVELRCDPISGHTALYWYRQSLGQGPEFLIYFQGTGAADDSGLPNDRFFAVRPEGSVSTLKIQRTERGDSAVYLCASGLLAGSTNEQFFGPGTRLTVL.

Turning to this clone: Other DNA sequences in this sample translate to the same CDR3. The chain links TRBV5-6 to TRBJ2-1, with D hard to call. This CDR3 region has 18 residues. In germline, CDR1 is SGHDT, CDR2 YYEEEE. V lost 3 bases and J 1 base, leaving 20 bases between the germline ends. The DNA for the CDR3 is TGTGCCAGCAGCTCACTTCAAAGTGGGCTGGCGTCCTACAATGAGCAGTTCTTC. It translates to CASSSLQSGLASYNEQFF.

This chain's CDR3 is CASSWGGTNEKLFF. CDR3 sequence (DNA): TGTGCCAGCAGTTGGGGGGGTACTAATGAAAAACTGTTTTTT. The chain carries TRBV28 and TRBJ1-4, with D tentatively TRBD1 (5 bases). V lost 4 bases to trimming and J lost 2 bases, with 8 bases between them. The CDR3 spans 14 residues. Germline CDR1 and CDR2: MDHEN and SYDVKM.

This clone occurred a few times. The chain carries TRBV7-3 and TRBJ2-5; D might be TRBD1 (6 bases). CDR3 length: 16 amino acids. Germline V gene sequence: CDR1 SGHTA, CDR2 FQGTGA. V was clipped by 1 base and J by 2 bases, with 14 bases between them. This CDR3 is CASSLRGLEEQETQYF. In DNA form, the CDR3 reads TGTGCCAGCAGCTTAAGGGGGCTAGAAGAACAAGAGACCCAGTACTTC.

This rearrangement joins TRBV6-5 to TRBJ1-2; 10 bases line up with TRBD1. V lost 4 bases and J lost 2; bases outside the gene matches: 4. Germline-derived CDR1 and CDR2 are MNHEY and SVGAGI. The length of the CDR3 is 15 residues. This CDR3 reads CASSSGQGLNYGYTF. The CDR3 bases are TGTGCCAGCAGTTCGGGACAGGGGCTGAACTATGGCTACACCTTC.

The J gene is TRBJ2-5, the V gene TRBV28; 7 bases are a match to TRBD1. V gave up 4 bases and J gave up 1 base; unmatched junction bases: 3. CDR1 is MDHEN and CDR2 is SYDVKM in the germline V gene. The CDR3 runs to 14 residues. In nucleotides, the CDR3 is TGTGCCAGCAGTTGGGACAGAACCCAAGAGACCCAGTACTTC. Its protein product is CASSWDRTQETQYF.

DNA of the CDR3: TGCGCCAGCAGTGAACTAGCGGGAGAGGGGAACGAGCAGTACTTC. As protein: CASSELAGEGNEQYF. The chain joins TRBV10-2 to TRBJ2-7; TRBD2 matches at 11 bases. Per the germline V gene, CDR1 is WSHSY and CDR2 is SAAADI. J lost 5 bases, V lost 3 bases, and 6 bases had no gene match. This CDR3 spans 15 amino acids.